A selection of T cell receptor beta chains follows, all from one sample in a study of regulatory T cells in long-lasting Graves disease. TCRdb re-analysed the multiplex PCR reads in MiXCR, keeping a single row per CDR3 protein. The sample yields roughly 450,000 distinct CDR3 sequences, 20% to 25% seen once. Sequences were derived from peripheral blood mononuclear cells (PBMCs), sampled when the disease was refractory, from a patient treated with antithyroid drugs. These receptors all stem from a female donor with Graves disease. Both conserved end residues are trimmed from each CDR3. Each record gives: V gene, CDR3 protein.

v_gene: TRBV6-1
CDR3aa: ASLKAGPNYGYT

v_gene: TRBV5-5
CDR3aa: ASSGPTTVSEQS

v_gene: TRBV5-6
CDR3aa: ASSLNRAGREKLF

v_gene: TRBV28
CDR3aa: ASSLNIGLNEQF

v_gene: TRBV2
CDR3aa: ASDLGQGYGYT

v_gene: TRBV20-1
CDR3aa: SARGPGGRRDSPLH

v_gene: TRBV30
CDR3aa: AWSRGQRYGYT

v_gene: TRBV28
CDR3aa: ASRDMGALPYNEQF

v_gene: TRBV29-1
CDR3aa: SVGTGTGAGNTIY

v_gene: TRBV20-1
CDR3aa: SARGGPYEQY

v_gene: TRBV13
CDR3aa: ASSPGSDTGELF

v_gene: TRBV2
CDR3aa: ASRVLETRTDTQY

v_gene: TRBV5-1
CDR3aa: ASSLNRYNSPLH

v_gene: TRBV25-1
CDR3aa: ASRATGQGGLAF

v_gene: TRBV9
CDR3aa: ASSKEQGADEAF

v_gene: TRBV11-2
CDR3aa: ASSFRGTYSANYGYT

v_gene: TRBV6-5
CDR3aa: ASSYTNRVHQPQH

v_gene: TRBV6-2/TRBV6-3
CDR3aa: ASLPGQGFYEQY

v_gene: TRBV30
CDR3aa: AWADGAPVA

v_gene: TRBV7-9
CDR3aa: ASSLTDRVYGYT

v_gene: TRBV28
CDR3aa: ASSLDRLGNQPQH

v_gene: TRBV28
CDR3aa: ASSDRDKEGADTQY

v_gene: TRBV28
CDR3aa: ASSLASYYGYT

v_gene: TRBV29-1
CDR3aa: SVGGAADNTDTQY

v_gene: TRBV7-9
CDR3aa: ASSDVRGRESSYEQY

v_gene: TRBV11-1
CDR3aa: ASSLSTGNTIY